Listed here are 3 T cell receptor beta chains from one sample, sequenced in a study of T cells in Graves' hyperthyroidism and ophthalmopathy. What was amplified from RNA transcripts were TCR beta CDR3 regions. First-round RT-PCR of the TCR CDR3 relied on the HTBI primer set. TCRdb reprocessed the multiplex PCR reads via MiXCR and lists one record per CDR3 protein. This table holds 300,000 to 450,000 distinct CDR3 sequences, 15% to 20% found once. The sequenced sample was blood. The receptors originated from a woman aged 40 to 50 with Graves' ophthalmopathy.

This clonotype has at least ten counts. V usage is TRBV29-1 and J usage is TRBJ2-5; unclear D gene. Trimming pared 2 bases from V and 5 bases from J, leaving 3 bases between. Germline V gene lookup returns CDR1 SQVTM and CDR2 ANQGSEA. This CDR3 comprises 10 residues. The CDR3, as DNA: TGCAGCGTTGAATGGGAGACCCAGTACTTC. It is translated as CSVEWETQYF. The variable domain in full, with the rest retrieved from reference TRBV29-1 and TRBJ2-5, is SAVISQKPSRDICQRGTSLTIQCQVDSQVTMMFWYRQQPGQSLTLIATANQGSEATYESGFVIDKFPISRPNLTFSTLTVSNMSPEDSSIYLCSVEWETQYFGPGTRLLVL.

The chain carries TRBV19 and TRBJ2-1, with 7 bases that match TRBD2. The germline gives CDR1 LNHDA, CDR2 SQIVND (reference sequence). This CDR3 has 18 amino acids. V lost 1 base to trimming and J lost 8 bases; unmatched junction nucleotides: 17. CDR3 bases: TGTGCCAGTAGTATAGCCCGACAAGGGACTACCCGGATCGATGAGCAGTTCTTC. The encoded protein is CASSIARQGTTRIDEQFF.

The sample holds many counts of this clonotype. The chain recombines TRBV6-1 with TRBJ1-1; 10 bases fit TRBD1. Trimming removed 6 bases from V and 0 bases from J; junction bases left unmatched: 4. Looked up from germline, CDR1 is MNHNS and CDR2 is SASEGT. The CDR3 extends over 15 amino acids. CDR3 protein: CASRMGQGLNTEAFF. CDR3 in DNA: TGTGCCAGCAGGATGGGACAGGGGTTGAACACTGAAGCTTTCTTT.